This record looks at one TCR beta chain sequence and its context. The donors were part of the validation cohort, which consisted of roughly 120 subjects and was separate from the first cohort of 666 subjects. These data are taken from a study of cytomegalovirus exposure and HLA in healthy donors. Overall study context: According to later analysis, the same platform produced the approximately 120 validation and some 680 first-cohort repertoires.

Profiled with immunoSEQ multiplex PCR; TCRdb holds only in-frame clones, not every one. In the table there are 200,000 or so clones, under 95% of which are singletons. The CDR3 sequence is 18 residues long. V lost 5 bases to trimming and J lost 7 bases, with 30 bases between them. Germline values: CDR1 SQVTM, CDR2 ANQGSEA. The sample consisted of PBMCs. The chain has TRBV29-1 and TRBJ2-1, with D possibly TRBD1 on 5 matching bases. The sequence came from a woman under 30 in good health and CMV-seronegative. As DNA, the CDR3 is TGCAGCGTTTTAGGTTTGGTTCGGCAGGGCGGCAGAATAAATGAGCAGTTCTTC. It codes for CSVLGLVRQGGRINEQFF.